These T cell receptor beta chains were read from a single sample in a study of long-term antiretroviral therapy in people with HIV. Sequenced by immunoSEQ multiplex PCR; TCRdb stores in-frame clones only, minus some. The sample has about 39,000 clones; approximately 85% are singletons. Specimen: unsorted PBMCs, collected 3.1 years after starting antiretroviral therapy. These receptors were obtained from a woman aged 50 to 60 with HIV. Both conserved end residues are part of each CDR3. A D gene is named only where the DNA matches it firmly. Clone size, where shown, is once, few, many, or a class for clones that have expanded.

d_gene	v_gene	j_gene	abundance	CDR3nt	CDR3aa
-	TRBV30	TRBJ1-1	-	TGTGCCTGGAGTGTACTAGTGAACACTGAAGCTTTCTTT	CAWSVLVNTEAFF
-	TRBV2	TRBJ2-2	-	TGTGCCAGCAGTGAGGTCAGGGCGAACACCGGGGAGCTGTTTTTT	CASSEVRANTGELFF
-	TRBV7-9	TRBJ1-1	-	TGTGCCAGCAGCTACAAGACAGCTAACACTGAAGCTTTCTTT	CASSYKTANTEAFF
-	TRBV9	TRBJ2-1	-	TGTGCCAGCAGCGTAGAAAGCACCTACAATGAGCAGTTCTTC	CASSVESTYNEQFF
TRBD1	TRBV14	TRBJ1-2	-	TGTGCCAGCAGCCACTCCGACAGGGTATACTATGGCTACACCTTC	CASSHSDRVYYGYTF
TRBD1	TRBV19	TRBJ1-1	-	TGTGCCAGTAGGATAGGACAGGGCTTTCGGACTGAAGCTTTCTTT	CASRIGQGFRTEAFF
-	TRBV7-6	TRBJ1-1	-	TGTGCCAGCAGCTTAGTGGGGCAGGGGCTCGGGAACACTGAAGCTTTCTTT	CASSLVGQGLGNTEAFF
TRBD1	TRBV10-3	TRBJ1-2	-	TGTGCCATCAGACCGGACAGGGGGCGCCAGAACTATGGCTACACCTTC	CAIRPDRGRQNYGYTF
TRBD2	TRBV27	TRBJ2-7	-	TGTGCCAGCAGTTGGACTAGCGGGGTGTACGAGCAGTACTTC	CASSWTSGVYEQYF
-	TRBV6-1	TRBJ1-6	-	TGTGCCAGCAACCGGTTGGGGGTCGGGTCACCCCTCCACTTT	CASNRLGVGSPLHF
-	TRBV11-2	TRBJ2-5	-	TGTGCCAGCAGCTTAGGAGGAATCACTTTAGAGACCCAGTACTTC	CASSLGGITLETQYF
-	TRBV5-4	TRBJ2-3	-	TGTGCCAGCAGCTTCGGGTCTGCAGATACGCAGTATTTT	CASSFGSADTQYF
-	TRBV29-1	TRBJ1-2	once	TGCAGCGTTGAAAGGTCAGGGGACTATGGCTACACCTTC	CSVERSGDYGYTF
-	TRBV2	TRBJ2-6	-	TGTGCCAGCAGTGCACAGCGAACTTTCTCTGGGGCCAACGTCCTGACTTTC	CASSAQRTFSGANVLTF
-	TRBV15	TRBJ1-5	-	TGTGCCACCAGCAGAGTGGGGTCGAATCAGCCCCAGCATTTT	CATSRVGSNQPQHF
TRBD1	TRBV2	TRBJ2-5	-	TGTGCCAGCAAGGATCCACCGGGACAGCAAGAGACCCAGTACTTC	CASKDPPGQQETQYF
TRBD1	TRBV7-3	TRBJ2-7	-	TGTGCCAGCAGCGCGGGACAGGGAGACTACGAGCAGTACTTC	CASSAGQGDYEQYF
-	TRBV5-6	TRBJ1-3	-	TGTGCCAGCAGCTCAGGGGGAAACACCATATATTTT	CASSSGGNTIYF
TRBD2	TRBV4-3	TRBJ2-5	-	TGCGCCAGCAGCCAAGATCGGAGCGGGGGGCCCAGTCGGACCCAGTACTTC	CASSQDRSGGPSRTQYF
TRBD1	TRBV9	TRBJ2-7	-	TGTGCCAGCAGCGTAGGGCTCAGGGGGTCGAGCTACGAGCAGTACTTC	CASSVGLRGSSYEQYF
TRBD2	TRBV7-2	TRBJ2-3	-	TGTGCCAGCAGCTTAGTGCTAGCGGGGGGTAGCGCAGATACGCAGTATTTT	CASSLVLAGGSADTQYF
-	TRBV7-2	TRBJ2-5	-	TGTGCCAGCAGCTTAAATAGTCGGGTTACTCCAGAGACCCAGTACTTC	CASSLNSRVTPETQYF
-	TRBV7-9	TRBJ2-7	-	TGTGCCAGCAGCCCCGGAAATTACGAGCAGTACTTC	CASSPGNYEQYF
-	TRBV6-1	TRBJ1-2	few	TGTGCCAGCAGTGAAGCGAGCGGCTACACCTTC	CASSEASGYTF
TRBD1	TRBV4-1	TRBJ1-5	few	TGCGCCAGCAGCCAAGTTGGGGGACAGGGAGGCTATCAGCCCCAGCATTTT	CASSQVGGQGGYQPQHF
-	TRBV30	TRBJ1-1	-	TGTGCCTGGAGTGTTGGGGCGGCAACTGAAGCTTTCTTT	CAWSVGAATEAFF
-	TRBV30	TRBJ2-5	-	TGTGCCTGGAGTGTAACAGGGGGGGACGAGACCCAGTACTTC	CAWSVTGGDETQYF
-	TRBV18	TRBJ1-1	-	TGTGCCAGCTCACAAACCGGGGGGGAGGACACTGAAGCTTTCTTT	CASSQTGGEDTEAFF
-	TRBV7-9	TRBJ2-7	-	TGTGCCAGCAGTGGAGGGGACTCCTACGAGCAGTACTTC	CASSGGDSYEQYF
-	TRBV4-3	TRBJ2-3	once	TGCGCCAGCAGCCAAGATCTCACCGCAGATACGCAGTATTTT	CASSQDLTADTQYF
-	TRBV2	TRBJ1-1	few	TGTGCCAGCAGTGGACAAAATGAAGCTTTCTTT	CASSGQNEAFF
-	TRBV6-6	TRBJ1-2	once	TGTGCCAGCTTTCAGTCGGCAGATGGCTACACCTTC	CASFQSADGYTF
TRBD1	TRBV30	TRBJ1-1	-	TGTGCCTGGAGTGATTATACTTCAGGGGGCACTGAAGCTTTCTTT	CAWSDYTSGGTEAFF
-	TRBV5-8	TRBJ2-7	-	TGTGCCAGCAGCTCCTTAATACCCGCATACGAGCAGTACTTC	CASSSLIPAYEQYF
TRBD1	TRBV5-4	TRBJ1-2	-	TGTGCCACCGCTGCGGCCCGACAGGGGCGGGGCTATGGCTACACCTTC	CATAAARQGRGYGYTF
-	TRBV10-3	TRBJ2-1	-	TGTGCCATCAGTGAGGATGGCCCCTACAATGAGCAGTTCTTC	CAISEDGPYNEQFF
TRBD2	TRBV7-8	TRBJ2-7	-	TGTGCCAGCAGCTTGGGTCTAGCGGGGGGAAATTACGAGCAGTACTTC	CASSLGLAGGNYEQYF
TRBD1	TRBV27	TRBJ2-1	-	TGTGCCAGCAGTATCGGGACAGTAAACAATGAGCAGTTCTTC	CASSIGTVNNEQFF
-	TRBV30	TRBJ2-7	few	TGTGCCTGGAGGGAGCTCTACGAGCAGTACTTC	CAWRELYEQYF
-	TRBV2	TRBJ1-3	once	TGTGCCAGCAGTGATTTCGGATACTCTGGAAACACCATATATTTT	CASSDFGYSGNTIYF
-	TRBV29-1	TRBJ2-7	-	TGCAGCGCTACCAGGGGTCGGCGCGGAGACGAGCAGTACTTC	CSATRGRRGDEQYF
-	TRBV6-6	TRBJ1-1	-	TGTGCCAGCAGGCTCAGGGACACTGAAGCTTTCTTT	CASRLRDTEAFF
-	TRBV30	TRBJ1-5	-	TGTGCCTGGAGTGTACCAGGGGCAATTCAGCCCCAGCATTTT	CAWSVPGAIQPQHF
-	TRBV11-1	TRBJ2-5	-	TGTGCCAGCAGCCCTGGGTGGGGGCAGGAGACCCAGTACTTC	CASSPGWGQETQYF
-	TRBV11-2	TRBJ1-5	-	TGTGCCAGCAGCTTAGGGGCGGGGGACGGTCAGCCCCAGCATTTT	CASSLGAGDGQPQHF
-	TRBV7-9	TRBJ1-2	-	TGTGCCAGCACCCCAGCGGGGCAGGGCTATGGCTACACCTTC	CASTPAGQGYGYTF
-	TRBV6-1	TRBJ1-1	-	TGTGCCAGCAGGGGGGGGGTGACGAACACTGAAGCTTTCTTT	CASRGGVTNTEAFF
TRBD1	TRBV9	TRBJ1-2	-	TGTGCCAGCAGCGTAGTAAAAGGGACAGGGGCGAACTATGGCTACACCTTC	CASSVVKGTGANYGYTF
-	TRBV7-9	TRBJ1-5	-	TGTGCCAGCAGCCCAAATACGGGGCCCCAGCATTTT	CASSPNTGPQHF
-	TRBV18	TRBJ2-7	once	TGTGCCAGCTCACCGTACGGGGAGGTCTACGAGCAGTACTTC	CASSPYGEVYEQYF
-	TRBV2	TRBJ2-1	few	TGTGCCAGCACCCGTAGAACAGTTAATGAGCAGTTCTTC	CASTRRTVNEQFF
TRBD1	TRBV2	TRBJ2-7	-	TGTGCCAGCAGGGGGGACAGCTATTCCGAGCAGTACTTC	CASRGDSYSEQYF
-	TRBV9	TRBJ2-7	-	TGTGCCAGCAGCGTTATGTTCGGTGGGGACGAGCAGTACTTC	CASSVMFGGDEQYF
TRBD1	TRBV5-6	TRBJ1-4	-	TGTGCCAGCAGCTGGGAGGGACAGGGCCTTAATGAAAAACTGTTTTTT	CASSWEGQGLNEKLFF
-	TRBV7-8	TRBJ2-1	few	TGTGCCAGCAGCTTAGATTCGGGCTTAGGAGTTCGGAATGAGCAGTTCTTC	CASSLDSGLGVRNEQFF
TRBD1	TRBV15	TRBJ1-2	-	TGTGCCACAGATACCGGGACAGGGAACTATGGCTACACCTTC	CATDTGTGNYGYTF
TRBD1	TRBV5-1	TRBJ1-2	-	TGCGCCAGCAGCTTGGAGGGGACAGGGGGGCTTGGCTACACCTTC	CASSLEGTGGLGYTF